This T cell receptor beta chain was found in a study of read filtering for tumor transcriptome and immune sequencing. Overall study context: RNA-seq yielded only about 75 to 1273 TCR reads, IR-seq about 4 to 10.27 million.

This library used approximately 370 ng RNA and molecular barcoded adaptors spanning alpha/delta and beta/gamma chains. TCRdb redid the calling of the reads with MiXCR, one entry per CDR3 protein. The sample lists roughly 130,000 distinct CDR3 sequences; around 13% were seen once. There are many counts of this clonotype. Sequenced input: a population of CD138-negative cells sorted from bone marrow. The clonotype comes from a donor at least 40 years old with multiple myeloma.

The CDR3 sequence: CASSFWGEKGQNYGYTF. CDR3 in DNA: TGTGCCAGCAGTTTTTGGGGTGAAAAGGGACAGAACTATGGCTACACCTTC. The chain employs TRBV27 and TRBJ1-2; 7 bases map to TRBD1. This CDR3 is 17 amino acids long. After removal of 3 bases from V and 2 bases from J, the junction contained 12 bases not matched to a gene. The V gene's germline CDR1 is MNHEY and CDR2 SMNVEV (reference sequence).